One sample yielded the 23 T cell receptor beta chains listed below, sequenced in a study of blood T cell repertoires in COVID-19 (dated by TCRdb to between 2020 and 2021). The library came from the immunoSEQ multiplex PCR assay. Here the immuneACCESS table is served through TCRdb, limited to in-frame sequences with V and J called. Missing clones are a known gap in these copies; in checked studies unresolved V genes cover under half, and the rest lacks a known reason. The sample records around 190,000 clones, about 88% of which are singletons. The ten largest make up roughly 4.7% of the sample. The sequenced sample consisted of peripheral blood. These receptors originate from a human donor in a cohort sampled during active COVID-19.

This chain joins TRBV29-1 and TRBJ1-2; TRBD1 matches 7 bases. Trimming took 8 bases from V and 2 from J; bases not matched to a gene: 5. The V gene's germline CDR1 is SQVTM and CDR2 ANQGSEA. The CDR3 contains 12 residues. The CDR3 coding sequence is TGCAGCACCCGGACAGGCAACTATGGCTACACCTTC. Translating it yields CSTRTGNYGYTF.

On this clone: Other nucleotide sequences from this sample produce the same CDR3. This chain's CDR3 is CASSRDTEAFF. In DNA, the CDR3 is TGTGCCAGCAGCAGGGATACTGAAGCTTTCTTT. The rearrangement uses TRBV2 and TRBJ1-1; the D gene is possibly TRBD1 (5 bases). V was trimmed by 6 bases and J by 5 bases, leaving 7 bases between them. The CDR3 has 11 amino acids. Per germline, CDR1 SNHLY and CDR2 FYNNEI.

V is TRBV27 and J is TRBJ2-5; D ambiguous. Trimming left V 7 bases short and J 2 bases short, with 11 bases between. This CDR3 spans 13 amino acids. The V gene's germline CDR1 is MNHEY and CDR2 SMNVEV (reference sequence). Here the CDR3 reads CASKTVAQETQYF. Here the CDR3 DNA reads TGTGCCAGCAAGACTGTCGCTCAAGAGACCCAGTACTTC.

J is TRBJ2-5 and V is TRBV6-2 or TRBV6-3, with 8 bases matching TRBD1. Unmatched junction bases numbered 9, after V lost 2 bases and J lost 4 bases. Germline CDR1 reads MNHEY; CDR2 reads SVGEGT. This CDR3 has 16 residues. In nucleotides, the CDR3 is TGTGCCAGCAGTTACACTCATGGGACAGGAAGAGAGACCCAGTACTTC. It is translated as CASSYTHGTGRETQYF.

The CDR3 sequence: CASSRLAGALETQYF. The CDR3 DNA reads TGTGCCAGCAGTCGACTAGCGGGAGCATTAGAGACCCAGTACTTC. The gene calls are TRBV5-4 and TRBJ2-5, with TRBD2 identical over 12 bases. J was trimmed by 4 bases and V by 5 bases; bases with no gene match: 6. The CDR3 has 15 residues. Germline-derived CDR1 and CDR2 are SGHNT and YYREEE (reference sequence).

This chain connects TRBV6-6 to TRBJ2-1; 11 bases agree with TRBD2. The CDR3 loop spans 15 amino acids. V lost 6 bases to trimming and J lost 6 bases; unmatched junction nucleotides: 7. CDR1 is MNHNY, CDR2 SVGAGI, per germline (reference sequence). In DNA form, the CDR3 reads TGTGCCAGCAGCCTGGGACTAGCGGAGGCCAATGAGCAGTTCTTC. It yields the protein CASSLGLAEANEQFF.

For this clone: Distinct nucleotide sequences in the sample also encode this CDR3. The V call is TRBV3-1 (or the pseudogene TRBV3-2), the J call TRBJ1-1, with a possible D match to TRBD1 (5 bases). With 1 base removed from V and 5 bases from J, the gap between germline ends came to 8 bases. This CDR3 spans 13 amino acids. Germline V gene data show CDR1 as LGHDT and CDR2 as YNNKEL (reference sequence). CDR3 sequence: CASSQAGGTEAFF. CDR3 bases: TGTGCCAGCAGCCAAGCCGGGGGGACTGAAGCTTTCTTT.

The V gene is TRBV9, the J gene TRBJ2-7, with TRBD2 matching 8 bases. There are 13 residues in the CDR3. With V trimmed by 3 bases and J by 4 bases, 3 bases remained unmatched. CDR1 SGDLS and CDR2 YYNGEE come from the germline V gene. The CDR3 spells CASSGAGGYEQYF. The DNA of the CDR3 is TGTGCCAGCAGCGGGGCGGGAGGTTACGAGCAGTACTTC.

V is TRBV5-4 and J is TRBJ1-2; D may be TRBD1 (6 bases). Germline assignment: CDR1 SGHNT and CDR2 YYREEE (reference sequence). V was clipped by 0 bases and J by 0 bases, with 12 bases between them. This CDR3 region has 16 residues. The CDR3 nucleotides are TGTGCCAGCAGCTTGGGTGGACAGACTACTAACTATGGCTACACCTTC. Translating gives CASSLGGQTTNYGYTF.

The chain couples TRBV27 to TRBJ1-1; D might be TRBD1 (5 bases). Trimming left V 5 bases short and J 4 bases short, with 11 bases between. CDR3 length equals 13 residues. Germline V CDR1 and CDR2: MNHEY, SMNVEV (reference sequence). In DNA, the CDR3 is TGTGCCAGCAGTCTCGCGGGGGGCACTGAAGCTTTCTTT. Its translation is CASSLAGGTEAFF.

The chain carries TRBV6-2 or TRBV6-3 and TRBJ1-1; 7 positions agree with TRBD1. V shed 4 bases and J 4 bases; nucleotides not matched to a gene: 6. Per germline, CDR1 MNHEY and CDR2 SVGEGT. CDR3 length: 14 residues. The CDR3 DNA is TGTGCCAGCAGTTCCTATCAGGGGGGCACTGAAGCTTTCTTT. This sequence encodes CASSSYQGGTEAFF.

V gene TRBV2 combines with J gene TRBJ2-3, with a tentative D call TRBD1 (5 bases). Germline CDR1 is SNHLY and CDR2 is FYNNEI. V was pared by 4 bases and J by 8 bases, with 16 bases between. This CDR3 contains 14 residues. The CDR3 region has the DNA TGTGCCAGCAGTGGTATAGTAGGGGCAGGTACGCAGTATTTT. Translating it yields CASSGIVGAGTQYF.

The V and J genes are TRBV5-4 and TRBJ2-7, with a possible D match to TRBD2 (6 bases). Looked up from germline, CDR1 is SGHNT and CDR2 is YYREEE (reference sequence). V lost 0 bases, J lost 5 bases, and 9 bases lay in between. The CDR3 runs to 13 residues. The CDR3 is CASSLVASDEQYF. DNA of the CDR3: TGTGCCAGCAGCTTGGTGGCTAGCGACGAGCAGTACTTC.

The chain employs TRBV10-3 and TRBJ2-2, with D possibly matching TRBD2 (6 bases). The germline V and J ends were trimmed by 8 bases and 7 bases, with 14 bases remaining between them. The CDR3 spans 13 residues. CDR1 ENHRY and CDR2 SYGVKD come from the germline V gene. The CDR3 is CAIDVDGGGELFF. The CDR3 DNA follows: TGTGCCATCGACGTTGACGGGGGCGGGGAGCTGTTTTTT.

The chain employs TRBV9 and TRBJ2-3; 8 bases match TRBD2. The germline CDR1 and CDR2 sequences are SGDLS and YYNGEE. The V gene end was trimmed by 3 bases and the J gene end by 0 bases; junction bases not matched to a gene: 3. This CDR3 spans 15 amino acids. CDR3 nucleotides: TGTGCCAGCAGCGACCGACTAGCGAGCACAGATACGCAGTATTTT. Protein product: CASSDRLASTDTQYF.

The chain couples TRBV7-9 to TRBJ2-1; 11 positions agree with TRBD2. The CDR3 consists of 14 residues. Germline CDR1 is SEHNR and CDR2 is FQNEAQ (reference sequence). V dropped 8 bases and J dropped 4; count of bases not matched to a gene: 4. CDR3 DNA sequence: TGTGCCAGCCACACTAGCGGGGGTTACAATGAGCAGTTCTTC. Translating it yields CASHTSGGYNEQFF.

The V and J genes are TRBV19 and TRBJ2-1, with D tentatively TRBD2 (6 bases). Germline CDR1 is LNHDA and CDR2 is SQIVND (reference sequence). Between the trimmed V and J ends, which lost 3 bases and 9 bases, there was a span of 21 bases. This CDR3 comprises 16 residues. For the CDR3, the DNA is TGTGCCAGTAGTATGATAATTGACCGGGGAGGTGGTGAGCAGTTCTTC. It is translated as CASSMIIDRGGGEQFF.

The chain combines TRBV5-5 with TRBJ2-1, with 9 bases identical to TRBD1. The V and J ends lost 6 bases and 6 bases, in that order; junction bases with no gene match: 4. Looked up from germline, CDR1 is SGHKS and CDR2 is YYEKEE (reference sequence). The CDR3 loop spans 13 amino acids. The CDR3 is CASTMTGGNEQFF. CDR3 coding DNA: TGTGCCAGCACAATGACAGGGGGCAATGAGCAGTTCTTC.

The V gene is TRBV5-1, the J gene TRBJ1-3, with D unresolved. From germline, CDR1 is SGHRS and CDR2 YFSETQ. V lost 0 bases to trimming and J lost 4 bases, with 11 bases between them. The CDR3 is 15 residues long. The CDR3 nucleotides read TGCGCCAGCAGCTTGGGGGCCAGAGAAGGAAACACCATATATTTT. This gives the protein CASSLGAREGNTIYF.

The chain joins TRBV7-2 to TRBJ2-7; D uncertain. Germline V gene lookup returns CDR1 SGHTA and CDR2 FQGNSA. The CDR3 length is 12 residues. V dropped 2 bases and J dropped 3 bases, with 5 bases sitting between them. DNA of the CDR3: TGTGCCAGCAGCTTATACAGCTACGAGCAGTACTTC. It yields the protein CASSLYSYEQYF.

This clone was seen just once. The V and J genes are TRBV10-3 and TRBJ2-7; 8 nucleotides align to TRBD1. Trimming took 8 bases from V and 3 from J; bases not matched to a gene: 12. The length of the CDR3 is 15 residues. In germline, CDR1 is ENHRY, CDR2 SYGVKD. CDR3: CAIRGAGTGYYEQYF. The DNA for the CDR3 is TGTGCCATCCGAGGGGCCGGGACAGGTTACTACGAGCAGTACTTC.

V and J are TRBV2 and TRBJ2-6, with D hard to call. This CDR3 comprises 15 residues. In germline, CDR1 is SNHLY, CDR2 FYNNEI. The V end was cut by 7 bases, the J end by 0 bases, with 10 bases between. DNA of the CDR3: TGTGCCAGCACCCCCTGGGCCTCTGGGGCCAACGTCCTGACTTTC. Translation: CASTPWASGANVLTF.

The V call is TRBV15, the J call TRBJ1-5; the D is unclear. V was shortened by 3 bases and J by 15 bases, with 9 bases between the two germline ends. Germline-derived CDR1 and CDR2 are LNHNV and YYDKDF (reference sequence). This CDR3 spans 10 amino acids. The CDR3 region is CATSSQFRHF. CDR3 nucleotides: TGTGCCACCAGCAGTCAGTTCAGGCATTTT.